These 17 T cell receptor beta chains came from one sample sequenced in a study of T cell clones after liver transplantation. TCRdb's table, derived via immunoSEQ multiplex PCR, lists solely in-frame clones and lacks some. The sample records more than 15,000 clones, over 75% being singletons. The source was CD8+ T cells from blood, collected about 50 months after liver transplant. The receptors come from a human patient who received a liver transplant. The T cells may partly be graft donor cells.

In its sample, this clone was seen a few times. This sequence joins TRBV9 and TRBJ1-2; TRBD1 might be the D (5 bases). The CDR3 length is 17 residues. Between the trimmed V and J ends, which lost 4 bases and 9 bases, there was a span of 28 bases. CDR1 is SGDLS and CDR2 is YYNGEE in the germline V gene. The CDR3: CASSPVGTGTALRSYTF. DNA of the CDR3: TGTGCCAGCAGCCCAGTAGGAACCGGGACGGCTCTTAGGAGCTACACCTTC.

This clone was recorded at least ten times. The chain carries TRBV27 and TRBJ2-4, with D hard to call. Germline V gives CDR1 MNHEY, CDR2 SMNVEV (reference sequence). The length of the CDR3 is 16 residues. V lost 0 bases and J lost 1, with 10 bases in between. CDR3 nucleotides: TGTGCCAGCAGTTTATCGTTAGGTAGCGCCAAAAACATTCAGTACTTC. It encodes CASSLSLGSAKNIQYF.

The chain combines TRBV5-6 with TRBJ2-1; 11 positions agree with TRBD1. The V segment lost 0 bases and the J segment 6 bases; nucleotides outside the gene matches: 2. The CDR3 is 15 residues long. CDR1 and CDR2 from the germline V gene are SGHDT and YYEEEE. The CDR3 DNA follows: TGTGCCAGCAGCTTGGTGGGGACAGGGGGCAATGAGCAGTTCTTC. This sequence encodes CASSLVGTGGNEQFF.

This chain connects TRBV9 to TRBJ1-4, with D possibly matching TRBD1 (5 bases). The CDR3 consists of 14 residues. Trimming removed 3 bases at V and 7 bases at J, with 13 bases between. Germline lookup yields CDR1 SGDLS and CDR2 YYNGEE. The CDR3 DNA reads as TGTGCCAGCAGCGGAGACAGCTCTCCTGAAAAACTGTTTTTT. Amino acids: CASSGDSSPEKLFF.

The genes are TRBV4-3 and TRBJ2-7, with TRBD2 as a possible D gene (5 bases). The CDR3 length is 15 residues. The germline CDR1 and CDR2 sequences are LGHNA and YSLEER. The ends were cut back, 0 bases at V and 7 bases at J, with 16 bases in the middle. The CDR3 DNA is TGCGCCAGCAGCCAAGATCGGGGAGCCTCGTGGGAGCAGTACTTC. Protein: CASSQDRGASWEQYF.

A note on this clone: A much larger clone lies a single base off, so this may be a read error. The chain recombines TRBV4-2 with TRBJ2-1; TRBD2 is a possible D gene (6 bases). Germline assignment: CDR1 LGHNA and CDR2 YNFKEQ. CDR3 length: 15 amino acids. V was clipped by 3 bases and J by 10 bases, with 19 bases between them. CDR3 in amino acids: CASSQGTSAVGEQFF. As DNA, the CDR3 is TGTGCCAGCAGCCAGGGGACTTCCGCGGTGGGGGAGCAGTTCTTC.

A single count supports this clone. The CDR3 region is CASTVETRNEQYF. CDR3 sequence (DNA): TGTGCCAGCACCGTCGAAACACGCAACGAGCAGTACTTC. This chain joins TRBV5-6 and TRBJ2-7; no definite D call. V gave up 6 bases and J gave up 5 bases, with 15 bases separating them. CDR1 is SGHDT, CDR2 YYEEEE, per germline. This CDR3 comprises 13 residues.

The rearrangement uses TRBV7-3 and TRBJ2-1; D unresolved. Germline V gene data show CDR1 as SGHTA and CDR2 as FQGTGA. The CDR3 spans 12 residues. Trimming removed 5 bases from V and 13 bases from J, with 15 bases in between. CDR3 DNA: TGTGCCAGCAGCCCCCACGTAAAAGATCAGTTCTTC. Residues: CASSPHVKDQFF.

V is TRBV7-9 and J is TRBJ2-3; D uncertain. Trimming removed 5 bases from V and 2 bases from J, with 11 bases in between. CDR3 length: 14 amino acids. Germline values: CDR1 SEHNR, CDR2 FQNEAQ (reference sequence). For the CDR3, the DNA is TGTGCCAGCAGCCCCCCGAGTAACACAGATACGCAGTATTTT. Translating gives CASSPPSNTDTQYF.

The chain has TRBV6-5 and TRBJ1-2, with TRBD1 matching 12 bases. The CDR3 is made up of 14 amino acids. Germline CDR1 and CDR2: MNHEY and SVGAGI. With V trimmed by 7 bases and J by 8 bases, 8 bases remained unmatched. The CDR3 coding sequence is TGTGCCAGCAAGGTGGGACAGGGGGCATACGGCTACACCTTC. Protein sequence: CASKVGQGAYGYTF.

The V gene is TRBV6-6, the J gene TRBJ2-7, with 11 nucleotides matching TRBD1. V lost 5 bases to trimming and J lost 5 bases; unmatched junction nucleotides: 5. Per the germline V gene, CDR1 is MNHNY and CDR2 is SVGAGI (reference sequence). This CDR3 has 14 residues. The chain's CDR3 is CASSPRTGGHEQYF. DNA for the CDR3: TGTGCCAGCAGTCCACGGACAGGGGGCCACGAGCAGTACTTC.

The chain uses TRBV6-1 and TRBJ1-5; 11 bases align to TRBD1. Losses at the gene ends were 3 bases for V and 6 bases for J; bases not matched to a gene: 10. The germline V gene encodes CDR1 MNHNS and CDR2 SASEGT. The CDR3 consists of 17 residues. CDR3 in amino acids: CASSEDPSGQGVQPQHF. In DNA, the CDR3 is TGTGCCAGCAGTGAGGACCCCTCGGGACAGGGGGTTCAGCCCCAGCATTTT.

This clone was seen just once. The chain employs TRBV7-3 and TRBJ2-3; a possible D gene is TRBD2 (5 bases). Germline loops: CDR1 SGHTA, CDR2 FQGTGA. V gave up 5 bases and J gave up 4 bases, with 16 bases separating them. There are 15 residues in the CDR3. This chain's CDR3 is CASSRGRTNADTQYF. Here the CDR3 DNA reads TGTGCCAGCAGCCGAGGGAGAACGAACGCAGATACGCAGTATTTT.

The chain recombines TRBV30 with TRBJ2-7, with D possibly TRBD1 on 6 matching bases. The CDR3 totals 13 residues. The germline V gene encodes CDR1 GTSNPN and CDR2 SVGIG (reference sequence). V dropped 8 bases and J dropped 3 bases, with 17 bases sitting between them. The CDR3 DNA is TGTGCCGGGGACCGGGACACTGGCTACGAGCAGTACTTC. It yields the protein CAGDRDTGYEQYF.

This clone came up a few times. J is TRBJ1-1 and V is TRBV6-5; 8 positions match TRBD1. The CDR3 consists of 13 residues. Per the germline V gene, CDR1 is MNHEY and CDR2 is SVGAGI. V shed 4 bases, J shed 3 bases, and the junction held 1 base outside the gene matches. CDR3 amino acids: CASSLGQDTEAFF. The CDR3 DNA follows: TGTGCCAGCAGTTTGGGACAGGACACTGAAGCTTTCTTT.

This chain joins TRBV9 and TRBJ1-2; D is unclear. V lost 4 bases and J 7 bases, leaving 17 bases between the germline ends. The CDR3 loop spans 14 amino acids. CDR1 and CDR2 from the germline V gene are SGDLS and YYNGEE. CDR3: CASSTPAYLPGYTF. CDR3 coding DNA: TGTGCCAGCAGCACACCCGCTTACCTCCCTGGCTACACCTTC.

This clone is judged hyperexpanded. The chain links TRBV7-9 to TRBJ1-3, with unresolved D. Per germline, CDR1 SEHNR and CDR2 FQNEAQ (reference sequence). Deletions cut 5 bases from V and 1 base from J, with 9 bases between. CDR3 length equals 14 residues. In DNA form, the CDR3 reads TGTGCCAGCAGCCCCACGGAGTCTGGAAACACCATATATTTT. This sequence encodes CASSPTESGNTIYF.